The 3 T cell receptor beta chains in this list originate from one sample, sequenced in a study of blood T cell repertoires in COVID-19. TCRdb keeps only in-frame clones here, not all; method: immunoSEQ multiplex PCR. The table records 110,000 to 150,000 clones, more than 75% of them present only once. Sequencing input: peripheral blood. Source of these receptors: a human donor in a cohort sampled during active COVID-19.

There are many counts of this clone. J is TRBJ1-2 and V is TRBV5-1; 7 bases align to TRBD1. Trimming cost V 3 bases and J 7 bases; bases outside gene matches: 12. The CDR3 is made up of 15 amino acids. Germline-derived CDR1 and CDR2 are SGHRS and YFSETQ. The CDR3 sequence: CASSSLVSGGIGYTF. CDR3 sequence (DNA): TGCGCCAGCAGCTCCCTCGTATCAGGGGGAATTGGCTACACCTTC.

In regard to this clone: The same CDR3 also results from other DNA sequences found in this sample. V usage is TRBV7-9 and J usage is TRBJ2-5; D not resolved. Germline loops: CDR1 SEHNR, CDR2 FQNEAQ (reference sequence). V was shortened by 0 bases and J by 4 bases, with 3 bases between the two germline ends. The CDR3 contains 12 residues. The CDR3 loop reads CASSLARETQYF. The CDR3 nucleotides read TGTGCCAGCAGCTTAGCGCGAGAGACCCAGTACTTC.

This sequence joins TRBV5-8 and TRBJ1-6, with unresolved D. The CDR3 runs to 15 residues. Germline assignment: CDR1 SGHTS and CDR2 YDEGEE. Trimming left V 1 base short and J 0 bases short, with 5 bases between. The chain's CDR3 is CASSLWSSYNSPLHF. In DNA form, the CDR3 reads TGTGCCAGCAGCTTGTGGAGCTCCTATAATTCACCCCTCCACTTT. The full variable domain, completed using reference TRBV5-8 and TRBJ1-6, is EAGVTQSPTHLIKTRGQQATLRCSPISGHTSVYWYQQALGLGLQFLLWYDEGEERNRGNFPPRFSGRQFPNYSSELNVNALELEDSALYLCASSLWSSYNSPLHFGNGTRLTVT.